This is a list of T cell receptor beta chains from one sample in a study of blood T cell repertoires in COVID-19. TCRdb's table, derived via immunoSEQ multiplex PCR, lists solely in-frame clones and lacks some. The table includes over 150,000 clones, roughly 85% detected once. The sequencing sample was made of PBMCs or T cells enriched from blood (not recorded which). The source is a woman in her sixties or seventies in a cohort exposed to, infected with or recovered from COVID-19 (not recorded which). CDR3s include the opening cysteine and the closing phenylalanine or tryptophan. Each record gives: D gene, J gene, V gene, clone size, CDR3 DNA, CDR3 protein. D genes are given only for firm matches. Clone size appears in some rows only: once, few, many, or a class for an expanded clone.

-	TRBJ1-1	TRBV5-1	-	TGCGCCAGCAGCTTGTCAGGGGCCACGGCCACTGAAGCTTTCTTT	CASSLSGATATEAFF
-	TRBJ1-1	TRBV27	-	TGTGCCAGCATTGGTTTGGGGCTGGGGAAGATGAACACTGAAGCTTTCTTT	CASIGLGLGKMNTEAFF
-	TRBJ2-7	TRBV5-4	few	TGTGCCAGCAGCTTGGGAGGGAGCCTCGGCTACGAGCAGTACTTC	CASSLGGSLGYEQYF
-	TRBJ1-6	TRBV7-2	-	TGTGCCAGCAGCTTAGGCGGGGGGACTGGGACACCCCTCCACTTT	CASSLGGGTGTPLHF
-	TRBJ1-2	TRBV9	-	TGTGCCAGCAGCGTACAGGGCTATGGCTACACCTTC	CASSVQGYGYTF
TRBD1	TRBJ2-7	TRBV5-6	once	TGTGCCAGCAGCGCCGGACAGGGCCAGACCTACGAGCAGTACTTC	CASSAGQGQTYEQYF
-	TRBJ1-5	TRBV19	-	TGTGCCACTTCAGGGCCGGGAGCCCAGCCCCAGCATTTT	CATSGPGAQPQHF
-	TRBJ1-6	TRBV19	once	TGTGCCAGTAGGTCCGGGAGCTCCTATAATTCACCCCTCCACTTT	CASRSGSSYNSPLHF
-	TRBJ2-5	TRBV6-5	few	TGTGCCAGCAGTTACTCGACGGGTGCAGACCAGAAGACCCAGTACTTC	CASSYSTGADQKTQYF
-	TRBJ2-1	TRBV5-1	-	TGCGCCAGCAGCTTGGTTCCAGATTCCTACAATGAGCAGTTCTTC	CASSLVPDSYNEQFF
TRBD1	TRBJ2-7	TRBV10-1	-	TGCGCCAGTTCCCGGGACAGGGGAGGCGAGCAGTACTTC	CASSRDRGGEQYF
-	TRBJ1-4	TRBV12-3/TRBV12-4	-	TGTGCCAGCAGCTCACAGGGAAATGAAAAACTGTTTTTT	CASSSQGNEKLFF
-	TRBJ2-3	TRBV19	-	TGTGCCATCTCACCGTCAGGAACAGATACGCAGTATTTT	CAISPSGTDTQYF
TRBD2	TRBJ2-3	TRBV3-1/TRBV3-2	-	TGTGCCAGCAGCCCCGGACTAGCGGTGCAGTATTTT	CASSPGLAVQYF
TRBD1	TRBJ1-3	TRBV28	-	TGTGCCAGCAGTTTAGGGGACAGGGTTTCTGGAAACACCATATATTTT	CASSLGDRVSGNTIYF
TRBD1	TRBJ2-4	TRBV28	-	TGTGCCAGCTCCGGGACAGGGGGAGGGAACATTCAGTACTTC	CASSGTGGGNIQYF
-	TRBJ2-7	TRBV12-3/TRBV12-4	-	TGTGCCAGCGGGGGGACCTCCTACGAGCAGTACTTC	CASGGTSYEQYF
TRBD1	TRBJ1-2	TRBV6-5	-	TGTGCCAGCAGTTACGGGGACAGACTCTATGGCTACACCTTC	CASSYGDRLYGYTF
-	TRBJ2-1	TRBV7-3	-	TGTGCCAGCAGCCCCGGGTCCGAGCAGTTCTTC	CASSPGSEQFF
-	TRBJ2-7	TRBV6-5	-	TGTGCCAGCAGACAGGGCCAAAGCTTCTACGAGCAGTACTTC	CASRQGQSFYEQYF
-	TRBJ2-5	TRBV5-4	-	TGTGCCAGCAGCTGGGGGCGGGAAACGGGGGGAGAGACCCAGTACTTC	CASSWGRETGGETQYF
TRBD2	TRBJ2-3	TRBV7-9	-	TGTGCCAGCAGCTTAACTAGCGTCACAGATACGCAGTATTTT	CASSLTSVTDTQYF
-	TRBJ2-5	TRBV15	-	TGTGCCACCTCCAGGACACTCGGGGAGACCCAGTACTTC	CATSRTLGETQYF
TRBD1	TRBJ2-5	TRBV7-2	-	TGTGCCAGCAGCTTAGTCGGACAGGGAGTCCACGAGACCCAGTACTTC	CASSLVGQGVHETQYF
-	TRBJ2-3	TRBV19	-	TGTGCCACTAGACACCTAGGGAGGAACACAGATACGCAGTATTTT	CATRHLGRNTDTQYF
-	TRBJ1-1	TRBV7-9	-	TGTGCCAGCAGCTTAGGCGCTGCTAACACTGAAGCTTTCTTT	CASSLGAANTEAFF
-	TRBJ2-1	TRBV7-8	-	TGTGCCAGCAGCTTCGATGGGCTTCCAGCCTACAATGAGCAGTTCTTC	CASSFDGLPAYNEQFF
TRBD1	TRBJ1-2	TRBV19	-	TGTGCCAGTACCGTCGACAGGGGTAACTATGGCTACACCTTC	CASTVDRGNYGYTF
-	TRBJ2-7	TRBV4-3	-	TGCGCCAGCAGCCAAGATCCGGGAGTCAGCTACGAGCAGTACTTC	CASSQDPGVSYEQYF
TRBD1	TRBJ2-7	TRBV12-3/TRBV12-4	-	TGTGCCAGCAGCCGGGGACAGGGTGACGAGCAGTACTTC	CASSRGQGDEQYF
-	TRBJ1-2	TRBV4-2	few	TGTGCCAGCAGCCCAAACAGCTATGGCTACACCTTC	CASSPNSYGYTF
TRBD2	TRBJ2-1	TRBV18	-	TGTGCCAGCTCACCACAAGCGGGAGACAATGAGCAGTTCTTC	CASSPQAGDNEQFF
-	TRBJ2-7	TRBV4-1	-	TGCGCCAGCAGCCAACCGGGGGGCGAGTTCGAGCAGTACTTC	CASSQPGGEFEQYF
-	TRBJ2-2	TRBV5-6	-	TGTGCCAGCAGCTTGGTAGCCGGGGAGCTGTTTTTT	CASSLVAGELFF
-	TRBJ1-5	TRBV5-1	few	TGCGCCAGCAGCTTGCAGGCAGGCACCGATCAGCCCCAGCATTTT	CASSLQAGTDQPQHF
TRBD2	TRBJ2-1	TRBV3-1/TRBV3-2	-	TGTGCCAGCAGTCAACGGGCTAGCGGGTCGAGCTCCTACAATGAGCAGTTCTTC	CASSQRASGSSSYNEQFF
TRBD1	TRBJ2-7	TRBV5-6	-	TGTGCCAGCAGCTTGTGGACAGGGCTCTACGAGCAGTACTTC	CASSLWTGLYEQYF
-	TRBJ2-1	TRBV28	few	TGTGCCAGCAGTTCTGGCCAGGTCATCTACAATGAGCAGTTCTTC	CASSSGQVIYNEQFF
-	TRBJ1-2	TRBV3-1/TRBV3-2	-	TGTGCCAGCAGCCAGGGTCGCCGCGGACTCTATGGCTACACCTTC	CASSQGRRGLYGYTF
TRBD1	TRBJ2-2	TRBV7-8	-	TGTGCCAGCTCCCGGGACAGGGGGCAGGGCACCGGGGAGCTGTTTTTT	CASSRDRGQGTGELFF
-	TRBJ2-5	TRBV5-6	-	TGTGCCAGCAGCATCTACAGGGGGGGCGTCCAAGAGACCCAGTACTTC	CASSIYRGGVQETQYF
-	TRBJ2-1	TRBV4-1	-	TGCGCCAGCAGCCGCCTCGCGGAGGGCCCCAGGCAGTTCTTC	CASSRLAEGPRQFF
-	TRBJ1-1	TRBV14	few	TGTGCCAGCAGCCAAGGGCAGGTTAAAGCTTTCTTT	CASSQGQVKAFF
TRBD2	TRBJ2-1	TRBV2	-	TGTGCCAGCAGGGCCGGACTAGTCGACAATGAGCAGTTCTTC	CASRAGLVDNEQFF
TRBD1	TRBJ2-3	TRBV5-1	few	TGCGCCAGCAGCGATAGGGGGCAGGCAGATACGCAGTATTTT	CASSDRGQADTQYF
TRBD2	TRBJ2-7	TRBV6-5	-	TGTGCCAGCGAGATTAACGGGAGGGACCCCTACGAGCAGTACTTC	CASEINGRDPYEQYF
TRBD2	TRBJ2-3	TRBV5-1	-	TGCGCCAGCAGCTTAGCGGGAGGGGGAACAGATACGCAGTATTTT	CASSLAGGGTDTQYF
TRBD1	TRBJ2-7	TRBV18	-	TGTGCCAGCTCACCCTCGGACAGGGGCGAGCAGTACTTC	CASSPSDRGEQYF
-	TRBJ2-1	TRBV3-1/TRBV3-2	-	TGTGCCAGCAGCCGAGCGGGCCCCCCATACAATGAGCAGTTCTTC	CASSRAGPPYNEQFF
-	TRBJ1-5	TRBV18	-	TGTGCCAGCTCACCACCTGAATCCAGTGATCAGCCCCAGCATTTT	CASSPPESSDQPQHF
TRBD2	TRBJ2-1	TRBV19	-	TGTGCCAGTAGTCCCTCACTAGCGAGCAATGAGCAGTTCTTC	CASSPSLASNEQFF
-	TRBJ2-1	TRBV12-3/TRBV12-4	-	TGTGCCAGCAGCACCCGTGGGCTCCATGAGCAGTTCTTC	CASSTRGLHEQFF
TRBD1	TRBJ2-5	TRBV7-8	-	TGTGCCAGCCGACCGGGACAGGTCTTCGGAGAGACCCAGTACTTC	CASRPGQVFGETQYF
TRBD1	TRBJ1-1	TRBV18	-	TGTGCCAGCTCACCTTTGGGACAGGGGGAGACTGAAGCTTTCTTT	CASSPLGQGETEAFF
TRBD2	TRBJ2-3	TRBV5-1	-	TGCGCCAGCAGCTGGGGGCCTAGCGGGGGCACAGATACGCAGTATTTT	CASSWGPSGGTDTQYF
TRBD1	TRBJ1-6	TRBV5-1	-	TGCGCCAGCAGCAAGGACAGGGGAGCATCACCCCTCCACTTT	CASSKDRGASPLHF